Below are 15 T cell receptor beta chains sequenced from a single sample in a study of control samples from healthy donors and cancer patients. TCRdb's copy holds only in-frame clones and misses some; the assay was immunoSEQ multiplex PCR. The sample consists of 65,000 to 85,000 clones, around 87% of them appearing once. The sample taken for sequencing was PBMCs. The receptors stem from a woman aged 50 to 65 with head and neck cancer.

The rearrangement links TRBV2 to TRBJ2-5; D ambiguous. The germline CDR1 and CDR2 sequences are SNHLY and FYNNEI. The V and J ends lost 5 bases and 7 bases respectively, with 20 bases between them. CDR3 size: 15 residues. The CDR3 here is CASSQNAQRLGTQYF. DNA for the CDR3: TGTGCCAGCAGTCAAAATGCCCAGAGATTAGGGACCCAGTACTTC.

The chain uses TRBV7-2 and TRBJ1-2; D is possibly TRBD1 (6 bases). The germline CDR1 and CDR2 sequences are SGHTA and FQGNSA. This CDR3 is built from 15 residues. Trimming cost V 1 base and J 4 bases, with 13 bases left between them. The CDR3 loop reads CASSLEGGVGYGYTF. In nucleotides, the CDR3 is TGTGCCAGCAGCTTAGAGGGGGGGGTTGGCTATGGCTACACCTTC. Supplemented by reference TRBV7-2 and TRBJ1-2, the full variable domain reads GAGVSQSPSNKVTEKGKDVELRCDPISGHTALYWYRQSLGQGLEFLIYFQGNSAPDKSGLPSDRFSAERTGGSVSTLTIQRTQQEDSAVYLCASSLEGGVGYGYTFGSGTRLTVV.

This clone has just one count. The V gene is TRBV5-4, the J gene TRBJ1-6, with a tentative D call TRBD1 (5 bases). CDR1 and CDR2 (germline): SGHNT, YYREEE (reference sequence). The CDR3 extends over 16 amino acids. V lost 3 bases and J lost 8, with 18 bases in between. CDR3 sequence: CASSSRMMRGDSPLHF. The CDR3 nucleotides read TGTGCCAGCAGCTCCAGGATGATGCGAGGGGATTCACCCCTCCACTTT.

The chain recombines TRBV6-5 with TRBJ2-7, with 9 bases fitting TRBD1. V gave up 6 bases and J gave up 7 bases; unmatched junction bases: 7. Germline loops: CDR1 MNHEY, CDR2 SVGAGI. The CDR3 consists of 13 residues. The CDR3 loop is CASSQGQGREQYF. Written as DNA, the CDR3 is TGTGCCAGCAGCCAGGGACAGGGTAGGGAGCAGTACTTC.

Here the CDR3 DNA reads TGCAGTGGGGCTAGCCAAGAGACCCAGTACTTC. This translates into CSGASQETQYF. This sequence joins TRBV20-1 and TRBJ2-5; D unresolved. The CDR3 runs 11 residues. The germline CDR1 and CDR2 sequences are DFQATT and SNEGSKA (reference sequence). V lost 7 bases and J lost 1, with 7 bases in between.

This clone showed up just once. The chain uses TRBV3-1 (or the pseudogene TRBV3-2) and TRBJ1-4; possibly TRBD1 for D (5 bases). V was cut by 3 bases and J by 4 bases, with 9 bases left in between. Germline V lookup: CDR1 LGHDT, CDR2 YNNKEL (reference sequence). The CDR3 extends over 14 amino acids. The CDR3 DNA reads as TGTGCCAGCAGCCATGACAGACTTAATGAAAAACTGTTTTTT. Protein: CASSHDRLNEKLFF.

The V gene is TRBV5-4, the J gene TRBJ2-7, with a weak D call TRBD1 (6 bases). The V gene's germline CDR1 is SGHNT and CDR2 YYREEE (reference sequence). Between the trimmed V and J ends, which lost 4 bases and 3 bases, there was a span of 11 bases. This CDR3 comprises 13 residues. The CDR3 nucleotides read TGTGCCAGCAGCCGTACAGGGATCTACGAGCAGTACTTC. This translates into CASSRTGIYEQYF.

This rearrangement joins TRBV5-4 to TRBJ2-3, with 8 bases identical to TRBD2. The V gene's germline CDR1 is SGHNT and CDR2 YYREEE (reference sequence). The CDR3 is made up of 15 amino acids. The junction had 5 bases not matched to a gene; V was cut back by 0 bases and J by 5 bases. In DNA form, the CDR3 reads TGTGCCAGCAGCTTGGGGGGACTAGGGCAAGATACGCAGTATTTT. It is translated as CASSLGGLGQDTQYF.

V usage is TRBV21-1 and J usage is TRBJ2-2; whether TRBD1, the table's D call, matches the DNA was not checked. TRBV21-1 counts as a pseudogene. This CDR3 region has 15 residues. DNA for the CDR3: TGTGCCAGCAGCTCCAGGACAGGGTACGACGGGGAGCTGTTTTTT. The encoded protein is CASSSRTGYDGELFF.

This clone came up a few times. The genes are TRBV5-5 and TRBJ1-1; maybe TRBD1 (5 bases). The CDR3 has 16 residues. V was shortened by 4 bases and J by 5 bases, with 21 bases between the two germline ends. The germline CDR1 and CDR2 sequences are SGHKS and YYEKEE (reference sequence). The DNA for the CDR3 is TGTGCCAGCAGCCTAAGAGAACCCACAGGAGGGACTGAAGCTTTCTTT. It encodes CASSLREPTGGTEAFF.

V and J are TRBV5-4 and TRBJ2-7; D possibly uses TRBD1 or TRBD2 (5 bases each). The CDR3 consists of 14 residues. Germline loops: CDR1 SGHNT, CDR2 YYREEE (reference sequence). Trimming shortened V by 0 bases and J by 3 bases, and 10 bases separated the two germline ends. CDR3 bases: TGTGCCAGCAGCTTGGCCTGGGGGAACTACGAGCAGTACTTC. This sequence encodes CASSLAWGNYEQYF. The full variable domain, in which reference TRBV5-4 and TRBJ2-7 provide the parts outside the CDR3, is ETGVTQSPTHLIKTRGQQVTLRCSSQSGHNTVSWYQQALGQGPQFIFQYYREEENGRGNFPPRFSGLQFPNYSSELNVNALELDDSALYLCASSLAWGNYEQYFGPGTRLTVT.

The V gene is TRBV2, the J gene TRBJ1-6; tentative D call: TRBD1 (5 bases). Between the trimmed V and J ends, which lost 5 bases and 6 bases, there was a span of 17 bases. There are 16 residues in the CDR3. Per germline, CDR1 SNHLY and CDR2 FYNNEI. The CDR3 bases are TGTGCCAGCAGTCGGGACTCCGGGGGAGGTAATTCACCCCTCCACTTT. It is translated as CASSRDSGGGNSPLHF.

The CDR3 bases are TGTGCCAGCAGCGTAGGGGGAGGGGGCAGGGGAATCTCTGGAAACACCATATATTTT. Protein: CASSVGGGGRGISGNTIYF. The rearrangement joins TRBV9 to TRBJ1-3, with 7 bases identical to TRBD1. Trimming at V came to 0 bases and at J to 0 bases, leaving 12 bases not matched to a gene. There are 19 residues in the CDR3. The germline V gene has CDR1 SGDLS and CDR2 YYNGEE.

The J gene is TRBJ1-2, the V gene TRBV5-4; D is possibly TRBD1 (5 bases). Trimming left V 6 bases short and J 4 bases short, with 13 bases between. This CDR3 has 13 amino acids. Germline CDR1 and CDR2: SGHNT and YYREEE (reference sequence). The CDR3 nucleotides are TGTGCCAGCACTGAAGCAGGGCGCTATGGCTACACCTTC. Translation: CASTEAGRYGYTF.

V usage is TRBV27 and J usage is TRBJ1-2, with 7 positions matching TRBD1. This CDR3 has 16 residues. V trimming: 4 bases; J trimming: 7 bases; junction bases outside the gene matches: 15. The germline CDR1 and CDR2 sequences are MNHEY and SMNVEV (reference sequence). CDR3 in DNA: TGTGCCAGCAGTTCCGTTCTGGGGAGGGGGCAGAGTGGCTACACCTTC. Protein sequence: CASSSVLGRGQSGYTF.